These 12 T cell receptor beta chains were all obtained from the same sample, sequenced in a study of blood T cells in healthy people across ages. For the second PCR, which ran for about 6 to 12 cycles, a sample-barcoded 5' primer and a J-beta primer mix were used. TCRdb independently ran MiXCR on the 5' RACE reads; one entry per CDR3 protein. The sample lists about 800,000 distinct CDR3 sequences, just under 25% occurring once. These same records also appear under a second study, on T cells of mothers and their children.

The source material was blood. Source of these receptors: a boy between 5 and 17 years old in good health.

Worth noting for this clonotype: The junction departs from germline at one end; a sequencing error may be responsible. The V gene is TRBV6-5, the J gene TRBJ2-5; weak D call: TRBD2 (5 bases). The assigned J gene may be wrong: the sequence end matches TRBJ2-1 better. Germline V lookup: CDR1 MNHEY, CDR2 SVGAGI. The CDR3 has 19 amino acids. The CDR3 here is CASSYPNRWTSGDYNEQFF. As DNA, the CDR3 is TGTGCCAGCAGTTACCCAAACCGATGGACCAGCGGCGACTACAACGAGCAGTTCTTC.

There are a few counts of this clonotype. This chain links TRBV5-4 with TRBJ2-5, with 10 bases lining up with TRBD2. The CDR3 is 15 amino acids. V lost 2 bases, J lost 6 bases, and 7 bases stayed unmatched. Germline CDR1 and CDR2: SGHNT and YYREEE (reference sequence). CDR3 DNA sequence: TGTGCCAGCAGCTTCGAGCGGGGGGGTGGCAAGACCCAGTACTTC. This gives the protein CASSFERGGGKTQYF.

The chain has TRBV20-1 and TRBJ2-5, with D possibly being TRBD2 (6 bases). Trimming took off 3 bases at V and 1 base at J, with 9 bases between the two ends. The germline CDR1 and CDR2 sequences are DFQATT and SNEGSKA (reference sequence). The CDR3 consists of 13 residues. CDR3 region: CSASGGTQETQYF. The CDR3 DNA reads TGCAGTGCTAGTGGGGGGACCCAAGAGACCCAGTACTTC.

This chain uses TRBV27 with TRBJ2-7, with D possibly being TRBD2 (6 bases). V was cut by 10 bases and J by 3 bases, with 19 bases left in between. CDR1 is MNHEY, CDR2 SMNVEV, per germline (reference sequence). CDR3 size: 14 residues. The CDR3 here is CATGLSTGLYEQYF. CDR3 in DNA: TGTGCCACCGGACTAAGTACAGGACTCTACGAGCAGTACTTC.

The chain uses TRBV7-2 and TRBJ1-3; TRBD1 aligns across 7 bases. The V and J ends lost 5 bases and 4 bases, in that order; junction bases with no gene match: 8. CDR3 size: 15 residues. Germline V CDR1 and CDR2: SGHTA, FQGNSA. CDR3 DNA sequence: TGTGCCAGCAGCCAACCACAGGGGTTAGGAAACACCATATATTTT. This encodes CASSQPQGLGNTIYF.

V is TRBV20-1 and J is TRBJ2-1; D possibly uses TRBD1 or TRBD2 (5 bases each). Trimming took 8 bases from V and 4 from J, leaving 21 bases between them. Germline V gene data show CDR1 as DFQATT and CDR2 as SNEGSKA (reference sequence). The CDR3 is 15 amino acids. The CDR3: CSTRGELGSYNEQFF. The CDR3 coding sequence is TGCAGTACCCGAGGGGAATTAGGATCTTACAATGAGCAGTTCTTC.

The gene calls are TRBV28 and TRBJ2-4; 10 nucleotides align to TRBD2. With 6 bases clipped from V and 0 bases from J, the junction kept 17 bases outside the gene matches. Germline CDR1 is MDHEN and CDR2 is SYDVKM. This CDR3 region has 20 residues. CDR3 region: CASSPGLGLAGALAKNIQYF. The DNA for the CDR3 is TGTGCCAGCAGCCCCGGTCTGGGCCTAGCGGGGGCCCTAGCCAAAAACATTCAGTACTTC. The whole variable domain, filled in from reference TRBV28 and TRBJ2-4, reads DVKVTQSSRYLVKRTGEKVFLECVQDMDHENMFWYRQDPGLGLRLIYFSYDVKMKEKGDIPEGYSVSREKKERFSLILESASTNQTSMYLCASSPGLGLAGALAKNIQYFGAGTRLSVL.

The J gene is TRBJ1-4, the V gene TRBV2; maybe TRBD1 (5 bases). Germline CDR1 reads SNHLY; CDR2 reads FYNNEI. The V gene lost 7 bases and the J gene lost 3 bases, with 21 bases spanning the gap. The length of the CDR3 is 17 residues. The CDR3, as DNA: TGTGCCAGCACTCCCGGAGGGAGGCCGGGGGCTAATGAAAAACTGTTTTTT. This gives the protein CASTPGGRPGANEKLFF.

The gene calls are TRBV6-2 or TRBV6-3 and TRBJ2-1; 8 bases fit TRBD1. Trimming cost V 5 bases and J 6 bases; bases outside gene matches: 15. The CDR3 contains 17 residues. Germline V gives CDR1 MNHEY, CDR2 SVGEGT. DNA for the CDR3: TGTGCCAGCAGTCGTATACCGGGGACAGGTATTTTCAATGAGCAGTTCTTC. Amino acid sequence: CASSRIPGTGIFNEQFF.

The chain is built from TRBV28 and TRBJ1-4; D not resolved. Trimming took off 4 bases at V and 5 bases at J, with 11 bases between the two ends. CDR1 is MDHEN, CDR2 SYDVKM, per germline. The CDR3 runs to 14 residues. CDR3 residues: CASSSAGLNEKLFF. CDR3 sequence (DNA): TGTGCCAGCAGTTCTGCGGGCCTAAATGAAAAACTGTTTTTT.

This clonotype was detected a few times. The chain carries TRBV7-2 and TRBJ2-2; 7 nucleotides agree with TRBD2. Unmatched junction bases numbered 14, after V lost 5 bases and J lost 8 bases. The CDR3 contains 16 residues. The germline CDR1 and CDR2 sequences are SGHTA and FQGNSA. The CDR3 DNA reads TGTGCCAGCAGCGCTGGGACTAAGGGCCGGTCGGGGGAGCTGTTTTTT. Encoded protein: CASSAGTKGRSGELFF.

This clonotype came up a few times. The chain carries TRBV29-1 and TRBJ2-1, with D possibly TRBD2 on 5 matching bases. The CDR3 is made up of 17 amino acids. Germline V gene data show CDR1 as SQVTM and CDR2 as ANQGSEA. The V end lost 1 base, the J end lost 4 bases, and 20 bases lay between the germline ends. The CDR3 sequence is CSVEGENSGLPYNEQFF. The CDR3 DNA follows: TGCAGCGTTGAAGGGGAAAACAGCGGATTACCTTACAATGAGCAGTTCTTC.